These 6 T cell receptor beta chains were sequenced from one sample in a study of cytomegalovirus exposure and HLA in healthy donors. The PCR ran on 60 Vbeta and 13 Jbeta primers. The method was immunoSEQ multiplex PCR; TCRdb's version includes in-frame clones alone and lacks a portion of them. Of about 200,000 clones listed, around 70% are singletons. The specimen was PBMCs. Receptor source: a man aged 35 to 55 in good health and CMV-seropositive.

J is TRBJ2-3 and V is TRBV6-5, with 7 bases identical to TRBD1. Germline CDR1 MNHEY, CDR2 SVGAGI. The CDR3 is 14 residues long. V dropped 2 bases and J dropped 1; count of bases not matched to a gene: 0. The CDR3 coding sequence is TGTGCCAGCAGTTACGACAGGGGCACAGATACGCAGTATTTT. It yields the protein CASSYDRGTDTQYF.

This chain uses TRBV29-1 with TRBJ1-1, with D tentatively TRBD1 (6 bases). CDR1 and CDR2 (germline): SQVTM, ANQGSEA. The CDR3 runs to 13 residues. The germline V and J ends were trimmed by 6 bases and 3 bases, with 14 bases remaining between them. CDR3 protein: CSVGGNRDTEAFF. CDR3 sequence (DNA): TGCAGCGTGGGGGGGAACAGGGACACTGAAGCTTTCTTT.

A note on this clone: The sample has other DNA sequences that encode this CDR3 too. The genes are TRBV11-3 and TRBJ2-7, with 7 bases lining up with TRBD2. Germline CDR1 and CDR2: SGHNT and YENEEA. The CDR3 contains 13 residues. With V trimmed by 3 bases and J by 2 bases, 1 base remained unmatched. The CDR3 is CASSLGGTYEQYF. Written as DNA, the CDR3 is TGTGCCAGCAGCTTGGGGGGGACCTACGAGCAGTACTTC.

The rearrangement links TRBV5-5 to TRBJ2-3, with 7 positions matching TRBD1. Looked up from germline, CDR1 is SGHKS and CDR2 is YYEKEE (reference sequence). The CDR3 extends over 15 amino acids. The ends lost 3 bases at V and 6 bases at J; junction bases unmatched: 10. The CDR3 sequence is CASSSMTGFTDTQYF. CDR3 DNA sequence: TGTGCCAGCAGCTCTATGACAGGGTTCACCGATACGCAGTATTTT.

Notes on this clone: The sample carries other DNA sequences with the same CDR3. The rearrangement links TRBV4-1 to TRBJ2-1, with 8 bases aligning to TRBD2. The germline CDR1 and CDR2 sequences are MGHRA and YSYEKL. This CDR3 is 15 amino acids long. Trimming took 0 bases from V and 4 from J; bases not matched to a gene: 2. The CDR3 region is CASSQDGGDYNEQFF. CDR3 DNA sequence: TGCGCCAGCAGCCAAGACGGGGGGGATTACAATGAGCAGTTCTTC.

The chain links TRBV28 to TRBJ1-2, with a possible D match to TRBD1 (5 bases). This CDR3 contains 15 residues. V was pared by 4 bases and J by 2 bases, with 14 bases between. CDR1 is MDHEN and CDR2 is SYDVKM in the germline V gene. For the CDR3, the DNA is TGTGCCAGCAGTTCCCCGAGGACACCCAACTATGGCTACACCTTC. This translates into CASSSPRTPNYGYTF.